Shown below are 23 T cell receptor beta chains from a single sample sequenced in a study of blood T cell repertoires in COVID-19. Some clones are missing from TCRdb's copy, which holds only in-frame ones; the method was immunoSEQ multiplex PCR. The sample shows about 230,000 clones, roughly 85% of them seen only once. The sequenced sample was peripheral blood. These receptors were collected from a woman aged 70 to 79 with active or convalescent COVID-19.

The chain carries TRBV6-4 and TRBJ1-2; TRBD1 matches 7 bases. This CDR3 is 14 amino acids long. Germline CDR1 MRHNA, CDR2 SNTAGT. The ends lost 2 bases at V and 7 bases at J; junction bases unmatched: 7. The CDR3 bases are TGTGCCAGCAGTGACACAGGGGAAAGCTCTGGCTACACCTTC. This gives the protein CASSDTGESSGYTF.

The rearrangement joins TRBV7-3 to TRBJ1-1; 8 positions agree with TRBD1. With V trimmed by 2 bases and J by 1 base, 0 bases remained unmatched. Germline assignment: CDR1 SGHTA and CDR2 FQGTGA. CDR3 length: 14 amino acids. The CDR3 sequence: CASSLGTGNTEAFF. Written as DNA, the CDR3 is TGTGCCAGCAGCTTAGGGACAGGGAACACTGAAGCTTTCTTT.

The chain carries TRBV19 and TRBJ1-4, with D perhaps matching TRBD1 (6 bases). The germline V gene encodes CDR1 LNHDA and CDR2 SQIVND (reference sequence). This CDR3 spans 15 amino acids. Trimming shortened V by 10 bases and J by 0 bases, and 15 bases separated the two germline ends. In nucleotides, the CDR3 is TGTGCCACCAAGTTACAGGGTGCAACTAATGAAAAACTGTTTTTT. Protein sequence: CATKLQGATNEKLFF.

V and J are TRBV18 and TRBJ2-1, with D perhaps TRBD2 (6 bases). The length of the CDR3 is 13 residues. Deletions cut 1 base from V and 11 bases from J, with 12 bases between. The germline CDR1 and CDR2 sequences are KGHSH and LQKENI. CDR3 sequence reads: CASSPRRDDQQFF. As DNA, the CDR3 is TGTGCCAGCTCACCACGGCGGGACGACCAGCAGTTCTTC.

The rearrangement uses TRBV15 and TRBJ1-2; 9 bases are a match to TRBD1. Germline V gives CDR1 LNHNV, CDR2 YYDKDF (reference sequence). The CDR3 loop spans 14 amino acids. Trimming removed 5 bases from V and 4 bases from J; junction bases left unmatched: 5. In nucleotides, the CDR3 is TGTGCCACCAGCTTGCGGGGACAGGGCTATGGCTACACCTTC. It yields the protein CATSLRGQGYGYTF.

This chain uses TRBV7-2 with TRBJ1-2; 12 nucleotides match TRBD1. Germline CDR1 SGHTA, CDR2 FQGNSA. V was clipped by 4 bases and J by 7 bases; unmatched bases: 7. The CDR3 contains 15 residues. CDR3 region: CASSSVGDRGLGYTF. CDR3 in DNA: TGTGCCAGCAGCTCCGTCGGGGACAGGGGGCTTGGCTACACCTTC.

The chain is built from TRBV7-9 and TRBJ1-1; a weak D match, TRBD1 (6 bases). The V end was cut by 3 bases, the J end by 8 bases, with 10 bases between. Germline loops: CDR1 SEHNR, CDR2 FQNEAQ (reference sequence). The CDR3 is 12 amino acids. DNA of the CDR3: TGTGCCAGCAGCTTCCAGGGGCGGGAAGCTTTCTTT. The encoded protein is CASSFQGREAFF.

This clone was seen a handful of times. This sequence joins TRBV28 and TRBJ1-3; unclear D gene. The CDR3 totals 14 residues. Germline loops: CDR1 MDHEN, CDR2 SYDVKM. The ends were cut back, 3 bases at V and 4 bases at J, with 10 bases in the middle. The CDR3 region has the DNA TGTGCCAGCAGTTTTCAGCAGGCGGGAAACACCATATATTTT. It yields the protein CASSFQQAGNTIYF.

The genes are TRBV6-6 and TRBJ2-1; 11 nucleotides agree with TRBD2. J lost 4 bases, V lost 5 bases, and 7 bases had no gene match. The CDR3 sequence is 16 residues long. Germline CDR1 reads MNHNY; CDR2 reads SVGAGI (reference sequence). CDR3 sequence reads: CASSPTGLADYNEQFF. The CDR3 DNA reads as TGTGCCAGCAGTCCCACGGGACTAGCGGATTACAATGAGCAGTTCTTC.

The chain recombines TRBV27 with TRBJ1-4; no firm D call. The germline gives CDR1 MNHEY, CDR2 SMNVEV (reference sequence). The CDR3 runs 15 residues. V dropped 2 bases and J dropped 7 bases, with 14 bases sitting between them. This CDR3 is CASSLKSPAGEKLFF. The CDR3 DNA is TGTGCCAGCAGTTTAAAGAGCCCCGCGGGTGAAAAACTGTTTTTT.

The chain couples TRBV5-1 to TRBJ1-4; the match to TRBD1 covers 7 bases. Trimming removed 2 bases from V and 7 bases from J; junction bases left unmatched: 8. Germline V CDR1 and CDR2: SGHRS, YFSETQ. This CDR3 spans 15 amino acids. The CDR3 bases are TGCGCCAGCAGCTTCACCGGGACAGAGGTTGAAAAACTGTTTTTT. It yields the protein CASSFTGTEVEKLFF.

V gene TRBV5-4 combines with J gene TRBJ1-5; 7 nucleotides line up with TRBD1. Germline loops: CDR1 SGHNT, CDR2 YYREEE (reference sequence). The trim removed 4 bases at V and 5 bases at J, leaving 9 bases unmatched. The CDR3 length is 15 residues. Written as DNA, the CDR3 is TGTGCCAGCAGCGTACAGGGAACAGGGGATCAGCCCCAGCATTTT. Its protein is CASSVQGTGDQPQHF.

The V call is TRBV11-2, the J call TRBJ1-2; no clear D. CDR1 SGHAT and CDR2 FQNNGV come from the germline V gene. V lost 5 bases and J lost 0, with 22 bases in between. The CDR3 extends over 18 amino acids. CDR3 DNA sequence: TGTGCCAGCAGCATAGGAGGAGGCTTCCCCCCCGCTAACTATGGCTACACCTTC. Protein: CASSIGGGFPPANYGYTF.

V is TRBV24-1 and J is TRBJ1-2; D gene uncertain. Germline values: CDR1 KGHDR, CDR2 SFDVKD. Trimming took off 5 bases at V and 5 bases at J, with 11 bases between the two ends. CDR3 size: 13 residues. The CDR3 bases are TGTGCCACCAGTGTGGCAGGAAGGTATGGCTACACCTTC. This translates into CATSVAGRYGYTF.

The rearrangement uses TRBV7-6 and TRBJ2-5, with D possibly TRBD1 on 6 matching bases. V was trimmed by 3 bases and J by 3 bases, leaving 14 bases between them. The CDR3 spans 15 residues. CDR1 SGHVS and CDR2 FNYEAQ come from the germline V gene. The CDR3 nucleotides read TGTGCCAGCAGCTTTACCCGGACAGCCAAAGAGACCCAGTACTTC. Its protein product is CASSFTRTAKETQYF. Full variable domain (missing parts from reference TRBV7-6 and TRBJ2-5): GAGVSQSPRYKVTKRGQDVALRCDPISGHVSLYWYRQALGQGPEFLTYFNYEAQQDKSGLPNDRFSAERPEGSISTLTIQRTEQRDSAMYRCASSFTRTAKETQYFGPGTRLLVL.

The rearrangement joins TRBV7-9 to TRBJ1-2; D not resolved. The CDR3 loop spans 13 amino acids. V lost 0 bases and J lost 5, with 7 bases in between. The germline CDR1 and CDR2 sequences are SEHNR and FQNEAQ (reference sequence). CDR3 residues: CASSLAGDYGYTF. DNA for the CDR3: TGTGCCAGCAGCTTAGCCGGGGATTATGGCTACACCTTC.

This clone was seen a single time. The CDR3 loop is CASSMVWSTEAFF. Here the CDR3 DNA reads TGTGCCAGTAGTATGGTGTGGAGCACTGAAGCTTTCTTT. The chain couples TRBV19 to TRBJ1-1; D not certain. The CDR3 runs to 13 residues. CDR1 is LNHDA and CDR2 is SQIVND in the germline V gene (reference sequence). With 3 bases removed from V and 4 bases from J, the gap between germline ends came to 9 bases.

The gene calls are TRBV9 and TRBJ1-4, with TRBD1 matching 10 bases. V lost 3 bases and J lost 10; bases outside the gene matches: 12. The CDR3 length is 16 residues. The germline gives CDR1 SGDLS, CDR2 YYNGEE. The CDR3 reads CASSGGGGTGARKLFF. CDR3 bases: TGTGCCAGCAGCGGTGGAGGCGGGACAGGGGCTCGAAAACTGTTTTTT.

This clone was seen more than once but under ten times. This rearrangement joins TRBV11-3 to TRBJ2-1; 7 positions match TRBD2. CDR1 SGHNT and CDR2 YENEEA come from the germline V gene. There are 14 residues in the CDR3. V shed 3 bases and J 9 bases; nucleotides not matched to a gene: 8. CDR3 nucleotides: TGTGCCAGCAGCTTGGGACTACTCGGTGGTGAGCAGTTCTTC. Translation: CASSLGLLGGEQFF.

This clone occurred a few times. The CDR3 DNA reads as TGTGCCAGCAGCCAAGATGGCGGACTAGCGGGAGTTGGCCAGTTCTTC. It is translated as CASSQDGGLAGVGQFF. V is TRBV4-2 and J is TRBJ2-1; the match to TRBD2 covers 13 bases. Trimming took 0 bases from V and 13 from J; bases not matched to a gene: 9. The CDR3 runs to 16 residues. The V gene's germline CDR1 is LGHNA and CDR2 YNFKEQ.

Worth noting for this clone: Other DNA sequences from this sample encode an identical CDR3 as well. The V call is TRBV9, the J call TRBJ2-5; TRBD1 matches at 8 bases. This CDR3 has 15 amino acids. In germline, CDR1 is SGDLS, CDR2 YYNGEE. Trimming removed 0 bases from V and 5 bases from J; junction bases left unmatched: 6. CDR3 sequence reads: CASSVGAGGGETQYF. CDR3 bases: TGTGCCAGCAGCGTAGGGGCAGGGGGCGGTGAGACCCAGTACTTC.

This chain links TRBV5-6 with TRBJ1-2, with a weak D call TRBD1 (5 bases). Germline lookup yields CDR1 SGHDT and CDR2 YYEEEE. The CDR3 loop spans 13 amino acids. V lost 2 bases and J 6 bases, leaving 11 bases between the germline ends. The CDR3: CASSFRQIDGYTF. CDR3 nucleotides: TGTGCCAGCAGCTTTAGACAGATTGATGGCTACACCTTC.

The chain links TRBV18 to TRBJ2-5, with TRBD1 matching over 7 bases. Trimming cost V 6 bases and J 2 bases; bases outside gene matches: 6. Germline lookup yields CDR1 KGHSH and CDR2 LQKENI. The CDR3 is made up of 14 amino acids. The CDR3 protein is CASSPQDRQETQYF. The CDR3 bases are TGTGCCAGCTCGCCCCAGGACAGGCAAGAGACCCAGTACTTC.